Listed below are T cell receptor beta chains from one sample, sequenced in a study of cytomegalovirus exposure and HLA in healthy donors. Using immunoSEQ multiplex PCR, the repertoire was profiled, and TCRdb retains in-frame clones only, with some absent. Listed are 40,000 or so clones; about 1.2% falls within the top ten. Sequencing was performed on PBMCs. Source of these receptors: a man aged 25 to 40 in good health and CMV-seronegative. Both conserved end residues are part of each CDR3. The D gene is left open where the match is weak.

D gene	V gene	J gene	CDR3 DNA	CDR3 protein
TRBD1	TRBV30	TRBJ1-2	TGTGCCTGGATCCCGGGGACAGCCTATGGCTACACCTTC	CAWIPGTAYGYTF
-	TRBV7-6	TRBJ2-5	TGTGCCAGCAGCCCAAGAGAGGGGACCCAGTACTTC	CASSPREGTQYF
-	TRBV4-1	TRBJ2-5	TGCGCCAGCAGCCCCCGGACTATTCAAGAGACCCAGTACTTC	CASSPRTIQETQYF
TRBD1	TRBV29-1	TRBJ1-4	TGCAGCGTTCGAACAGGGGTAGAACCTAATGAAAAACTGTTTTTT	CSVRTGVEPNEKLFF
TRBD2	TRBV27	TRBJ2-1	TGTGCCAGCAGTTCCCAGACTAGCGGGAGCGACTCCTACAATGAGCAGTTCTTC	CASSSQTSGSDSYNEQFF
-	TRBV19	TRBJ1-2	TGTGCCAGTAGTATAGGGCCAGGCTATGGCTACACCTTC	CASSIGPGYGYTF
TRBD1	TRBV30	TRBJ1-5	TGTGCCTGGAGTGCCGGGACAGGGCGTAATCAGCCCCAGCATTTT	CAWSAGTGRNQPQHF
-	TRBV4-3	TRBJ2-7	TGCGCCAGCAGCCAAGATGTTTTAACAGGCGAAACCTACGAGCAGTACTTC	CASSQDVLTGETYEQYF
-	TRBV7-8	TRBJ2-7	TGTGCCAGCAGCTTAGTGGAGGAGACTCCCACCTACGAGCAGTACTTC	CASSLVEETPTYEQYF
-	TRBV6-4	TRBJ1-1	TGTGCCAGCAAGCTAAGACAGGAGAACACTGAAGCTTTCTTT	CASKLRQENTEAFF
TRBD1	TRBV18	TRBJ2-7	TGTGCCAGCTCACCCTCGACAGGGGGCCAAATGGAGCAGTACTTC	CASSPSTGGQMEQYF
TRBD2	TRBV5-1	TRBJ2-7	TGCGCCAGCAGCTTGGTGCCCCCCGTGGTGGGGGAGGGCTACGAGCAGTACTTC	CASSLVPPVVGEGYEQYF
-	TRBV30	TRBJ1-1	TGTGCCTGGAGTAGCACTGAGTATGAAGCTTTCTTT	CAWSSTEYEAFF
-	TRBV11-3	TRBJ2-7	TGTGCCAGCAGCCACCCCCGGGACAGGGGACTAGCGGAAATCTCCTACGAGCAGTACTTC	CASSHPRDRGLAEISYEQYF
TRBD1	TRBV5-1	TRBJ2-7	TGCGCCAGCAGCTATTGGGACAGGGACCCCCAGCAGAGCTTC	CASSYWDRDPQQSF
-	TRBV5-1	TRBJ1-1	TGCGCCAGCAGCTTGGTCCAGGGCGGCACTGAAGCTTTCTTT	CASSLVQGGTEAFF
-	TRBV19	TRBJ1-4	TGTGCCAGTAACCCCCGGGGGTGGGGAAATGAAAAACTGTTTTTT	CASNPRGWGNEKLFF
-	TRBV10-1	TRBJ1-1	TGCGCCAGCAGCTCTGGACAAAGCCCTGAAGCTTTCTTT	CASSSGQSPEAFF
-	TRBV5-1	TRBJ2-5	TGCGCCAGCAGCTTCAGACAGGTTCAAGAGACCCAGTACTTC	CASSFRQVQETQYF
-	TRBV11-2	TRBJ2-7	TGTGCCAGCAGATTAGATAGTCGCGAGCAGTACTTC	CASRLDSREQYF
-	TRBV19	TRBJ1-2	TGTGCCAGTAGTATACAGGTTGGAGGCTACACCTTC	CASSIQVGGYTF
TRBD2	TRBV6-5	TRBJ2-1	TGTGCCTCCCGGGAGGACTCAAGCGACAATGAGCAGTTCTTC	CASREDSSDNEQFF
TRBD2	TRBV11-2	TRBJ2-7	TGTGCCAGCAGCTTACTCCGGGGAGACCCCGGGGGGGAGCAGTACTTC	CASSLLRGDPGGEQYF
-	TRBV4-2	TRBJ2-3	TGTGCCAGCAGCCAAGATAGGAGGGTTGCGACGCAGTATTTT	CASSQDRRVATQYF
-	TRBV6-5	TRBJ1-1	TGTGCCAGCAGTTACGAGGGCTTTAACACTGAAGCTTTCTTT	CASSYEGFNTEAFF
TRBD2	TRBV7-6	TRBJ2-1	TGTGCCAGCAGCCGGCGGGGGGAGAACAATGAGCAGTTCTTC	CASSRRGENNEQFF
-	TRBV15	TRBJ1-2	TGTGCCACCAGCAGAGACGTACTATCGCCGTATGGCTACACCTTC	CATSRDVLSPYGYTF
-	TRBV4-3	TRBJ1-1	TGCGCCAGCAGCCAAGTGGGGGGGCCCATGAACACTGAAGCTTTCTTT	CASSQVGGPMNTEAFF
-	TRBV5-6	TRBJ2-5	TGTGCCAGCAGCACAAACCAAGAGACCCAGTACTTC	CASSTNQETQYF
TRBD1	TRBV4-3	TRBJ1-1	TGCGCCAGCAGGCCTGACAGGGGGCAGGGTGAAGCTTTCTTT	CASRPDRGQGEAFF
TRBD2	TRBV6-5	TRBJ2-1	TGTGCCAGCAGTTACCGGGAGGCTTACAATGAGCAGTTCTTC	CASSYREAYNEQFF
-	TRBV25-1	TRBJ2-7	TGTGCCAGCAGTGAATCGGGCGAGCAGTACTTC	CASSESGEQYF
-	TRBV7-2	TRBJ2-2	TGTGCCAGCAGCTTTATTCTGCCCCAGCGCCCCGGGGAGCTGTTTTTT	CASSFILPQRPGELFF
-	TRBV10-1	TRBJ2-7	TGCGCCAGCAGTGAAGTTTTGCGGACTGAGCAGTACTTC	CASSEVLRTEQYF
-	TRBV4-2	TRBJ2-3	TGTGCCAGCACTAGACTACCCACTAGCACAGATACGCAGTATTTT	CASTRLPTSTDTQYF
TRBD1	TRBV7-6	TRBJ2-7	TGTGCCAGCAGCGCCTCGGTCGGGACAGGGTCCTACGAGCAGTACTTC	CASSASVGTGSYEQYF
TRBD2	TRBV7-2	TRBJ2-3	TGTGCCAGCAGCTTAACTAGCGGGAGGCGAACAGATACGCAGTATTTT	CASSLTSGRRTDTQYF
TRBD1	TRBV15	TRBJ2-7	TGTGCCACCAGCCAGGGACAGGTTTCCTACGAGCAGTACTTC	CATSQGQVSYEQYF
-	TRBV30	TRBJ1-5	TGTGCCGGAGCTACAGGGAGCAATCAGCCCCAGCATTTT	CAGATGSNQPQHF
-	TRBV18	TRBJ2-7	TGTGCCAGCTCACAGACAGGATTCTACGAGCAGTACTTC	CASSQTGFYEQYF
-	TRBV18	TRBJ2-5	TGTGCCAGCTCACGAGGGGTGGAGGGCGAGACCCAGTACTTC	CASSRGVEGETQYF
TRBD1	TRBV6-5	TRBJ1-6	TGTGCCAGCAGTAGGGACAGGGCCGTTAATTCACCCCTCCACTTT	CASSRDRAVNSPLHF
-	TRBV7-9	TRBJ2-7	TGTGCCAGCAGCGGCCGACTAGGTAGCGCCTACGAGCAGTACTTC	CASSGRLGSAYEQYF
TRBD1	TRBV30	TRBJ1-3	TGTGCCTGGGGGACAGACTCTGGAAACACCATATATTTT	CAWGTDSGNTIYF
-	TRBV15	TRBJ1-4	TGTGCCACCAGCAGAGAAATAAGGAGAGGAAGTGAAAAACTGTTTTTT	CATSREIRRGSEKLFF